The 27 T cell receptor beta chains below all came from one sample that was sequenced in a study of CXCR3-negative and CXCR3-positive naive CD8 T cells. In preparing the TRB cDNA libraries, 5' RACE with UMI labels was used. TCRdb reprocessed the 5' RACE reads and keeps a single row for each CDR3 protein, giving no DNA. Seen in this sample are tens of thousands of distinct CDR3 sequences; the ten most common clones hold around 1.9%. Sequenced input: naive CXCR3- CD8+ T cells from blood. The subset denotes: CD45RO-CCR7+CD27+CD95- naive CD8+ T cells lacking CXCR3 (TNR3-). These receptors were taken from a human donor in good health. Some clones in this sample may be carry-over from other donors' samples.

The CDR3 is CRIGQGYEQYF. The chain employs TRBV29-1 and TRBJ2-7; lacking DNA, the TRBD1 call made by TCRdb goes unchecked. There are 11 residues in the CDR3. The germline CDR1 and CDR2 sequences are SQVTM and ANQGSEA.

The chain employs TRBV12-3 or TRBV12-4 and TRBJ2-1. This CDR3 spans 12 amino acids. CDR3 amino acids: CASSSSRPEQFF.

This sequence joins TRBV6-5 and TRBJ2-7; TCRdb calls TRBD2, which cannot be checked without DNA. The CDR3 runs to 14 residues. CDR1 is MNHEY and CDR2 is SVGAGI in the germline V gene. The CDR3 here is CASSPSGDHYEQYF.

This chain joins TRBV29-1 and TRBJ2-5; the TCRdb call, TRBD2, lacks DNA for checking. The CDR3 has 13 amino acids. Germline CDR1 is SQVTM and CDR2 is ANQGSEA. The CDR3 is CSVEESSAETQYF.

The chain links TRBV9 to TRBJ2-1. The length of the CDR3 is 14 residues. From germline, CDR1 is SGDLS and CDR2 YYNGEE. The CDR3 sequence is CASSLATSYNEQFF. The variable domain in full, with the rest retrieved from reference TRBV9 and TRBJ2-1, is DSGVTQTPKHLITATGQRVTLRCSPRSGDLSVYWYQQSLDQGLQFLIQYYNGEERAKGNILERFSAQQFPDLHSELNLSSLELGDSALYFCASSLATSYNEQFFGPGTRLTVL.

V and J are TRBV29-1 and TRBJ2-3; TCRdb's D call, TRBD2, is unchecked because there is no DNA. Germline V CDR1 and CDR2: SQVTM, ANQGSEA. The CDR3 loop spans 16 amino acids. This CDR3 reads CCVLPSGGGVTDTQYF.

J is TRBJ2-7 and V is TRBV11-3; as DNA is missing, the TRBD1 call by TCRdb cannot be tested. CDR3 length: 13 residues. Germline V gene sequence: CDR1 SGHNT, CDR2 YENEEA. The CDR3 region is CASSLPGSYEQYF.

The chain links TRBV7-2 to TRBJ1-1; the D gene TCRdb calls, TRBD1, cannot be checked with no DNA. CDR3 size: 17 residues. Per the germline V gene, CDR1 is SGHTA and CDR2 is FQGNSA. CDR3: CASSLEGIGGEDTEAFF.

The rearrangement joins TRBV29-1 to TRBJ2-3; the D call of TRBD1 rests on TCRdb alone, since no DNA is present to check it. This CDR3 spans 12 amino acids. Germline V gives CDR1 SQVTM, CDR2 ANQGSEA. This CDR3 reads CSFQGSTDTQYF.

The chain combines TRBV7-9 with TRBJ2-1; TCRdb calls TRBD1, which cannot be checked without DNA. The CDR3 length is 13 residues. In germline, CDR1 is SEHNR, CDR2 FQNEAQ (reference sequence). The CDR3 sequence is CASSPGPNNEQFF.

The genes are TRBV28 and TRBJ1-5. CDR3 size: 18 residues. Germline loops: CDR1 MDHEN, CDR2 SYDVKM. This chain's CDR3 is CASSAQVGERWGNQPQHF.

The chain has TRBV7-8 and TRBJ2-5; there is no DNA to check the TCRdb D call of TRBD2. This CDR3 is built from 15 residues. CDR1 and CDR2 from the germline V gene are SGHVS and FQNEAQ. The CDR3 sequence is CASSLEIVSGETQYF.

J is TRBJ1-4 and V is TRBV4-3. Per germline, CDR1 LGHNA and CDR2 YSLEER. The CDR3 is made up of 15 amino acids. CDR3 in amino acids: CASSQDWGSNEKLFF.

The V call is TRBV4-3, the J call TRBJ2-3; TCRdb names TRBD1, which stays unverified in the absence of DNA. Per germline, CDR1 LGHNA and CDR2 YSLEER. The CDR3 has 15 residues. The CDR3 is CASSQDRGDTDTQYF.

J is TRBJ2-5 and V is TRBV9; TCRdb calls TRBD2, which cannot be checked without DNA. The CDR3 runs 13 residues. Germline assignment: CDR1 SGDLS and CDR2 YYNGEE. The chain's CDR3 is CASSGGLGETQYF.

The chain recombines TRBV20-1 with TRBJ1-1; the TCRdb call, TRBD1, lacks DNA for checking. Germline loops: CDR1 DFQATT, CDR2 SNEGSKA (reference sequence). This CDR3 contains 15 residues. CDR3 amino acids: CSARGPGVRNTEAFF.

The rearrangement joins TRBV20-1 to TRBJ2-1; the TRBD1 assignment by TCRdb is unverifiable without DNA. The CDR3 sequence is 18 residues long. The germline CDR1 and CDR2 sequences are DFQATT and SNEGSKA (reference sequence). CDR3 protein: CSARDSDRRDRAFDEQFF.

The genes are TRBV7-9 and TRBJ2-1. The CDR3 extends over 13 amino acids. The V gene's germline CDR1 is SEHNR and CDR2 FQNEAQ (reference sequence). The CDR3: CASSLLGSNEQFF. Full variable domain (remainder filled in from reference TRBV7-9 and TRBJ2-1): DTGVSQNPRHKITKRGQNVTFRCDPISEHNRLYWYRQTLGQGPEFLTYFQNEAQLEKSRLLSDRFSAERPKGSFSTLEIQRTEQGDSAMYLCASSLLGSNEQFFGPGTRLTVL.

The gene calls are TRBV28 and TRBJ2-5; the D gene TCRdb calls, TRBD1, cannot be checked with no DNA. The CDR3 length is 15 residues. CDR1 and CDR2 (germline): MDHEN, SYDVKM. This chain's CDR3 is CASSPGTEDQETQYF.

The J gene is TRBJ1-1, the V gene TRBV7-8; the D gene TCRdb calls, TRBD1, cannot be checked with no DNA. Germline-derived CDR1 and CDR2 are SGHVS and FQNEAQ. CDR3 length: 16 amino acids. The CDR3 spells CASSHYPGTDSTEAFF.

The V gene is TRBV15, the J gene TRBJ2-1; TCRdb's D gene call, TRBD2, goes unchecked for lack of DNA. The length of the CDR3 is 14 residues. Germline V gives CDR1 LNHNV, CDR2 YYDKDF (reference sequence). The CDR3 is CATSIYRLAGDQFF.

The rearrangement links TRBV29-1 to TRBJ2-7; TCRdb's D call, TRBD1, is unchecked because there is no DNA. This CDR3 region has 12 residues. Germline values: CDR1 SQVTM, CDR2 ANQGSEA. The CDR3: CSVWAGPYEQYF.

The chain links TRBV10-3 to TRBJ1-5. From germline, CDR1 is ENHRY and CDR2 SYGVKD. The CDR3 spans 15 residues. The CDR3 here is CAISDQEEGNQPQHF.

Judged by frequency, this clonotype is medium-sized (0.01 to 0.1%). The chain is built from TRBV29-1 and TRBJ2-7; TCRdb picks TRBD1, but there is no DNA to check that call. This CDR3 contains 14 residues. Germline CDR1 and CDR2: SQVTM and ANQGSEA. The CDR3 sequence: CSAADREIPWEQYF.

The chain employs TRBV7-9 and TRBJ2-3; without DNA, the TCRdb call of TRBD2 cannot be checked. CDR1 and CDR2 from the germline V gene are SEHNR and FQNEAQ (reference sequence). The CDR3 sequence is 15 residues long. CDR3 loop: CASSLVGLHTDTQYF.

The chain couples TRBV5-1 to TRBJ2-3; checking the TCRdb D call of TRBD1 is not possible without DNA. CDR1 and CDR2 from the germline V gene are SGHRS and YFSETQ. The CDR3 has 15 amino acids. CDR3 sequence reads: CASSAGDRVADTQYF.

V gene TRBV4-3 combines with J gene TRBJ2-7; TCRdb gives TRBD1 as the D gene, but with no DNA this cannot be confirmed. The CDR3 runs 17 residues. The germline V gene encodes CDR1 LGHNA and CDR2 YSLEER. The CDR3 region is CASSQDRAAGLSYEQYF.